Shown below are 15 T cell receptor beta chains from a single sample sequenced in a study of T cell changes during pregnancy in multiple sclerosis. Produced via immunoSEQ multiplex PCR; TCRdb's table is partial and in-frame only. The table records around 60,000 clones, roughly 92% of them present only once. The sequences come from peripheral blood, collected in the second trimester of pregnancy. The receptors derive from a female donor with multiple sclerosis, enrolled in a pregnancy study.

In this sample, this clone turned up once. The rearrangement links TRBV2 to TRBJ2-5; D is undetermined. The CDR3 is 13 residues long. Germline lookup yields CDR1 SNHLY and CDR2 FYNNEI. V shed 4 bases and J shed 2 bases, with 8 bases lying between them. CDR3 region: CASSGDGQETQYF. DNA of the CDR3: TGTGCCAGCAGTGGCGACGGGCAAGAGACCCAGTACTTC.

This clone has just one count. The chain employs TRBV5-1 and TRBJ1-1, with D perhaps TRBD1 (5 bases). Germline V gene sequence: CDR1 SGHRS, CDR2 YFSETQ. The CDR3 runs 13 residues. V lost 3 bases, J lost 4 bases, and 10 bases lay in between. The CDR3 DNA is TGCGCCAGCAGCTACCAGGGTATCACTGAAGCTTTCTTT. Encoded protein: CASSYQGITEAFF.

The chain carries TRBV28 and TRBJ1-2; TRBD1 matches 7 bases. This CDR3 spans 14 amino acids. Germline V gene data show CDR1 as MDHEN and CDR2 as SYDVKM. V trimming: 6 bases; J trimming: 4 bases; junction bases outside the gene matches: 8. The CDR3 reads CASRRTGAGYGYTF. CDR3 bases: TGTGCCAGCAGAAGAACAGGGGCCGGCTATGGCTACACCTTC.

The chain combines TRBV10-1 with TRBJ1-1; 8 bases match TRBD1. Germline V gene lookup returns CDR1 WNHNN and CDR2 SYGVQD (reference sequence). V lost 6 bases to trimming and J lost 4 bases; unmatched junction nucleotides: 4. The CDR3 has 13 residues. The DNA of the CDR3 is TGCGCCAGCAGAGACACAGGGGGCACTGAAGCTTTCTTT. Amino acids: CASRDTGGTEAFF.

The chain uses TRBV2 and TRBJ1-5; D uncertain. V lost 1 base, J lost 0 bases, and 7 bases lay in between. CDR1 is SNHLY and CDR2 is FYNNEI in the germline V gene. This CDR3 has 15 residues. The CDR3 loop reads CASSEGSYSNQPQHF. In DNA form, the CDR3 reads TGTGCCAGCAGTGAAGGGAGCTATAGCAATCAGCCCCAGCATTTT.

This clone was seen just once. The V and J genes are TRBV7-9 and TRBJ2-3, with 11 bases that match TRBD2. The CDR3 extends over 16 amino acids. CDR1 is SEHNR and CDR2 is FQNEAQ in the germline V gene (reference sequence). J lost 3 bases, V lost 1 base, and 3 bases had no gene match. CDR3 sequence (DNA): TGTGCCAGCAGCTTAGTACTAGCGGGAGAAACAGATACGCAGTATTTT. Translating it yields CASSLVLAGETDTQYF.

This clone occurred many times. V usage is TRBV30 and J usage is TRBJ1-1, with D uncertain. Trimming left V 0 bases short and J 8 bases short, with 10 bases between. Germline V gene lookup returns CDR1 GTSNPN and CDR2 SVGIG (reference sequence). This CDR3 contains 12 residues. CDR3 in DNA: TGTGCCTGGAGTGTACGCCGCGTCGAAGCTTTCTTT. Translated: CAWSVRRVEAFF.

The rearrangement uses TRBV19 and TRBJ2-7, with 9 bases aligning to TRBD1. V lost 6 bases to trimming and J lost 2 bases; unmatched junction nucleotides: 5. Germline-derived CDR1 and CDR2 are LNHDA and SQIVND (reference sequence). The CDR3 extends over 14 amino acids. DNA for the CDR3: TGTGCCAGTAGGGACCGGGACAGGGCCTACGAGCAGTACTTC. Amino acids: CASRDRDRAYEQYF. Based on the CDR3 plus reference TRBV19 and TRBJ2-7, the full variable domain is DGGITQSPKYLFRKEGQNVTLSCEQNLNHDAMYWYRQDPGQGLRLIYYSQIVNDFQKGDIAEGYSVSREKKESFPLTVTSAQKNPTAFYLCASRDRDRAYEQYFGPGTRLTVT.

The chain employs TRBV19 and TRBJ2-3; 7 bases match TRBD1. Trimming removed 5 bases from V and 1 base from J; junction bases left unmatched: 3. The V gene's germline CDR1 is LNHDA and CDR2 SQIVND (reference sequence). This CDR3 comprises 14 residues. CDR3 bases: TGTGCCAGTAGTCTGGGACAGCGCACAGATACGCAGTATTTT. This encodes CASSLGQRTDTQYF.

J is TRBJ1-1 and V is TRBV4-1; 7 nucleotides line up with TRBD1. Germline V gene sequence: CDR1 MGHRA, CDR2 YSYEKL. Trimming cost V 6 bases and J 5 bases; bases outside gene matches: 15. CDR3 length equals 16 residues. In DNA, the CDR3 is TGCGCCAGCAGACAAAGGACAGGTTTGGGGTGGACTGAAGCTTTCTTT. This encodes CASRQRTGLGWTEAFF.

The chain links TRBV29-1 to TRBJ1-1, with a possible D match to TRBD1 (5 bases). Germline CDR1 SQVTM, CDR2 ANQGSEA. This CDR3 spans 12 amino acids. The germline V and J ends were trimmed by 4 bases and 5 bases, with 11 bases remaining between them. The CDR3 region is CSVAPGLTEAFF. CDR3 sequence (DNA): TGCAGCGTTGCCCCAGGGCTTACTGAAGCTTTCTTT.

CDR3 protein: CASSLTPANTGELFF. The CDR3 DNA reads TGTGCCAGCAGCTTAACGCCAGCGAACACCGGGGAGCTGTTTTTT. V usage is TRBV7-3 and J usage is TRBJ2-2; unclear D gene. This CDR3 contains 15 residues. Between the trimmed V and J ends, which lost 0 bases and 0 bases, there was a span of 5 bases. In germline, CDR1 is SGHTA, CDR2 FQGTGA.

V usage is TRBV29-1 and J usage is TRBJ2-5; TRBD1 matches at 7 bases. Per germline, CDR1 SQVTM and CDR2 ANQGSEA. The junction had 1 base not matched to a gene; V was cut back by 1 base and J by 2 bases. The CDR3 spans 13 residues. The DNA for the CDR3 is TGCAGCGTTGAAGGGGGACAGCAAGAGACCCAGTACTTC. Its translation is CSVEGGQQETQYF.

This clone showed up just once. In the same sample, other DNA sequences code for this CDR3. V usage is TRBV28 and J usage is TRBJ2-7, with D possibly being TRBD1 (6 bases). Per germline, CDR1 MDHEN and CDR2 SYDVKM. The CDR3 covers 17 residues. Trimming took off 6 bases at V and 0 bases at J, with 21 bases between the two ends. CDR3 DNA: TGTGCCAGCAGCCGTCCGATACAGGGAATAGGCTCCTACGAGCAGTACTTC. It specifies CASSRPIQGIGSYEQYF.

This clone has only one observation. V usage is TRBV6-5 and J usage is TRBJ1-1; maybe TRBD1 (5 bases). Germline CDR1 reads MNHEY; CDR2 reads SVGAGI. This CDR3 is 14 amino acids long. V was pared by 2 bases and J by 5 bases, with 12 bases between. The CDR3 reads CASSYAGSGTEAFF. In DNA, the CDR3 is TGTGCCAGCAGTTACGCAGGGTCGGGTACTGAAGCTTTCTTT.